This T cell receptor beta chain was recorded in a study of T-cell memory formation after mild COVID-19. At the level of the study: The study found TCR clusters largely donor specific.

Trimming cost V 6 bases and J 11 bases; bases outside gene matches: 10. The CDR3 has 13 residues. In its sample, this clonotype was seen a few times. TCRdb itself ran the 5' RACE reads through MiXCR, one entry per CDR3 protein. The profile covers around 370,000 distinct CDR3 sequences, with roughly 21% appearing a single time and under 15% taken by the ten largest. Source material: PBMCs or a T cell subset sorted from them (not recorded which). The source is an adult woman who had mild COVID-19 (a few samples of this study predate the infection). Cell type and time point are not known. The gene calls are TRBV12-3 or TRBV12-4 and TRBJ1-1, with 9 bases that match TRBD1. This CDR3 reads CASRLGQGGMAFF. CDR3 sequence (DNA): TGTGCCAGCAGGCTGGGACAGGGTGGAATGGCTTTCTTT.